This entry concerns a single T cell receptor beta chain. The data belong to a study of technical replicates of blood from several donors. Assay: immunoSEQ multiplex PCR; the TCRdb copy retains only in-frame clones and omits some. Seen here are about 83,000 clones, 96% observed once, and the top ten hold approximately 0.32%. From germline, CDR1 is SNHLY and CDR2 FYNNEI. The CDR3 length is 12 residues. V gave up 7 bases and J gave up 8 bases, with 14 bases separating them. This clonotype was obtained from a human donor in good health. V usage is TRBV2 and J usage is TRBJ1-2; D is ambiguous. The specimen was T cells isolated from PBMCs. CDR3 residues: CASTQALEGYTF. The CDR3 DNA reads as TGTGCCAGCACCCAGGCTTTAGAGGGCTACACCTTC.